These 30 T cell receptor beta chains were sequenced from one sample in a study of long-term antiretroviral therapy in people with HIV. It was version v3.0 of the immunoSEQ assay that was run at survey level. Assay used: immunoSEQ multiplex PCR; TCRdb lists only in-frame clones, some missing. The sample records approximately 30,000 clones, over 80% being singletons. The source was unsorted PBMCs, collected 0.8 years before starting antiretroviral therapy. The receptor source for this set is a man aged 18 to 35 with HIV.

Within the sample, this clone is medium-sized. The chain uses TRBV4-3 and TRBJ2-7; D uncertain. The CDR3 has 16 amino acids. Germline loops: CDR1 LGHNA, CDR2 YSLEER. V was cut by 1 base and J by 5 bases, with 18 bases left in between. The CDR3, as DNA: TGCGCCAGCAGCCAAGGGCCCAGCGAAGGTATGGACGAGCAGTACTTC. Encoded protein: CASSQGPSEGMDEQYF.

V and J are TRBV7-2 and TRBJ2-7; TRBD2 is a possible D gene (6 bases). In germline, CDR1 is SGHTA, CDR2 FQGNSA. The CDR3 runs to 13 residues. V was shortened by 3 bases and J by 2 bases, with 8 bases between the two germline ends. The CDR3 nucleotides are TGTGCCAGCAGCTTTGCGGGGCCCTACGAGCAGTACTTC. Its translation: CASSFAGPYEQYF.

V usage is TRBV5-4 and J usage is TRBJ2-7; TRBD2 matches 12 bases. This CDR3 has 15 residues. Germline values: CDR1 SGHNT, CDR2 YYREEE (reference sequence). J lost 3 bases, V lost 4 bases, and 5 bases had no gene match. CDR3 coding DNA: TGTGCCAGCAGCGGGCGGACTAGCGGGATCTACGAGCAGTACTTC. Its protein product is CASSGRTSGIYEQYF.

The rearrangement joins TRBV28 to TRBJ2-7; D is possibly TRBD1 (5 bases). Germline-derived CDR1 and CDR2 are MDHEN and SYDVKM. V gave up 6 bases and J gave up 0 bases, with 9 bases separating them. The CDR3 extends over 13 amino acids. The CDR3 region has the DNA TGTGCCAGCAGGAGACAGACCTCCTACGAGCAGTACTTC. It codes for CASRRQTSYEQYF.

The chain couples TRBV6-1 to TRBJ2-1; 7 bases match TRBD1. V dropped 4 bases and J dropped 6; count of bases not matched to a gene: 3. The CDR3 loop spans 13 amino acids. The germline V gene encodes CDR1 MNHNS and CDR2 SASEGT. CDR3: CASSGTGANEQFF. In DNA, the CDR3 is TGTGCCAGCAGTGGAACAGGGGCCAATGAGCAGTTCTTC.

This sequence joins TRBV5-3 and TRBJ1-1; D uncertain. TRBV5-3 carries the ORF label, with uncertain function. V dropped 2 bases and J dropped 3 bases, with 11 bases sitting between them. This CDR3 contains 14 residues. The DNA for the CDR3 is TGTGCCAGAAGCTTTGGGCCCCCACACACTGAAGCTTTCTTT. This gives the protein CARSFGPPHTEAFF.

This rearrangement joins TRBV9 to TRBJ1-5; unclear D gene. Germline values: CDR1 SGDLS, CDR2 YYNGEE. The CDR3 has 15 residues. V lost 0 bases, J lost 0 bases, and 7 bases lay in between. CDR3 in amino acids: CASSVDGNSNQPQHF. Here the CDR3 DNA reads TGTGCCAGCAGCGTAGATGGTAATAGCAATCAGCCCCAGCATTTT.

The V and J genes are TRBV14 and TRBJ2-7; D may be TRBD1 (6 bases). In germline, CDR1 is SGHDN, CDR2 FVKESK. Between the trimmed V and J ends, which lost 3 bases and 6 bases, there was a span of 9 bases. This CDR3 contains 12 residues. CDR3 sequence: CASSHLQGEQYF. The CDR3 DNA sequence: TGTGCCAGCAGCCACTTACAGGGCGAGCAGTACTTC.

This rearrangement joins TRBV6-5 to TRBJ2-3; TRBD1 agrees at 10 bases. This CDR3 region has 14 residues. The germline gives CDR1 MNHEY, CDR2 SVGAGI. The junction had 0 bases not matched to a gene; V was cut back by 2 bases and J by 4 bases. CDR3 DNA sequence: TGTGCCAGCAGTTACGGACAGGGGGCAGATACGCAGTATTTT. Translation gives CASSYGQGADTQYF.

This chain connects TRBV21-1 to TRBJ2-1; the table names TRBD1, a call not compared with the DNA. TRBV21-1 is a listed pseudogene. The CDR3 spans 15 residues. The CDR3 DNA reads TGTGCCAGCAGCAAATTCCAGGGGCTCTACAATGAGCAGTTCTTC. Translated: CASSKFQGLYNEQFF.

This CDR3 is CASKLAGGSNQPQHF. The CDR3 coding sequence is TGTGCCAGCAAATTGGCCGGGGGAAGCAATCAGCCCCAGCATTTT. The chain employs TRBV28 and TRBJ1-5; perhaps TRBD1 as D (5 bases). Germline V gene sequence: CDR1 MDHEN, CDR2 SYDVKM. Trimming removed 7 bases from V and 1 base from J, with 14 bases in between. The CDR3 contains 15 residues.

The V call is TRBV29-1, the J call TRBJ2-1; the D gene is possibly TRBD2 (5 bases). The CDR3 extends over 14 amino acids. V lost 7 bases, J lost 6 bases, and 19 bases lay in between. CDR1 and CDR2 (germline): SQVTM, ANQGSEA. CDR3 nucleotides: TGCAGCGCCCCGGACCCCCGGAGGTCCAATGAGCAGTTCTTC. Residues: CSAPDPRRSNEQFF.

The V gene is TRBV5-4, the J gene TRBJ2-7, with 7 bases aligning to TRBD2. The CDR3 runs 14 residues. Germline V CDR1 and CDR2: SGHNT, YYREEE (reference sequence). V lost 4 bases and J lost 0; bases outside the gene matches: 4. CDR3 sequence reads: CASSDRDYSYEQYF. The DNA of the CDR3 is TGTGCCAGCAGCGACCGGGACTACTCCTACGAGCAGTACTTC.

This rearrangement joins TRBV30 to TRBJ1-2; unclear D gene. CDR1 GTSNPN and CDR2 SVGIG come from the germline V gene (reference sequence). V lost 2 bases and J 7 bases, leaving 8 bases between the germline ends. The CDR3 has 11 residues. The CDR3 loop is CAWSQGIGYTF. DNA for the CDR3: TGTGCCTGGAGTCAAGGGATTGGCTACACCTTC.

This chain uses TRBV30 with TRBJ2-1; the D gene is possibly TRBD2 (6 bases). This CDR3 comprises 13 residues. V was trimmed by 5 bases and J by 6 bases, leaving 14 bases between them. Germline-derived CDR1 and CDR2 are GTSNPN and SVGIG (reference sequence). For the CDR3, the DNA is TGTGCCTGGGGGTTACTAGCAAGCAATGAGCAGTTCTTC. Protein sequence: CAWGLLASNEQFF.

This clone came up once. The chain carries TRBV6-5 and TRBJ1-5, with D possibly TRBD1 on 6 matching bases. V shed 5 bases and J shed 5 bases, with 13 bases lying between them. Germline loops: CDR1 MNHEY, CDR2 SVGAGI. CDR3 length: 14 amino acids. CDR3 bases: TGTGCCAGCAGTCCCCGACAGGAGCATCAGCCCCAGCATTTT. This gives the protein CASSPRQEHQPQHF.

The rearrangement links TRBV29-1 to TRBJ2-3; 10 nucleotides align to TRBD2. Germline CDR1 reads SQVTM; CDR2 reads ANQGSEA. The V gene end was trimmed by 3 bases and the J gene end by 4 bases; junction bases not matched to a gene: 4. The CDR3 sequence is 14 residues long. CDR3 DNA sequence: TGCAGCGTTGAGGTACTAGCGGGGTCAGATACGCAGTATTTT. Translating gives CSVEVLAGSDTQYF.

The rearrangement joins TRBV30 to TRBJ1-2; 10 positions agree with TRBD1. CDR1 and CDR2 from the germline V gene are GTSNPN and SVGIG (reference sequence). J was trimmed by 0 bases and V by 4 bases; bases with no gene match: 11. The CDR3 consists of 17 residues. The CDR3 DNA is TGTGCCTGGATACCCCGGGACAGGGGACTAACTAACTATGGCTACACCTTC. Protein sequence: CAWIPRDRGLTNYGYTF.

The chain has TRBV6-6 and TRBJ2-7; D is unresolved. V lost 0 bases and J 4 bases, leaving 7 bases between the germline ends. Germline V gene data show CDR1 as MNHNY and CDR2 as SVGAGI (reference sequence). The CDR3 has 13 amino acids. The CDR3 protein is CASSYSGRYEQYF. CDR3 nucleotide sequence: TGTGCCAGCAGTTACTCAGGGCGGTACGAGCAGTACTTC.

This chain links TRBV27 with TRBJ2-7, with D possibly being TRBD2 (6 bases). There are 14 residues in the CDR3. Germline CDR1 MNHEY, CDR2 SMNVEV (reference sequence). V lost 2 bases to trimming and J lost 3 bases, with 11 bases between them. CDR3 DNA: TGTGCCAGCAGTTTAGGCGGGGCCGGCTACGAGCAGTACTTC. This sequence encodes CASSLGGAGYEQYF.

This clone was counted a few times. The chain links TRBV19 to TRBJ2-7, with 10 bases matching TRBD1. Trimming at V came to 6 bases and at J to 2 bases, leaving 7 bases not matched to a gene. The germline V gene has CDR1 LNHDA and CDR2 SQIVND (reference sequence). The CDR3 has 15 residues. The CDR3 loop reads CASSQGQGTTYEQYF. The CDR3 nucleotides are TGTGCCAGTAGCCAGGGACAGGGGACAACCTACGAGCAGTACTTC.

This chain uses TRBV2 with TRBJ2-1; 12 nucleotides agree with TRBD2. The junction had 2 bases not matched to a gene; V was cut back by 9 bases and J by 2 bases. This CDR3 spans 14 amino acids. CDR1 and CDR2 from the germline V gene are SNHLY and FYNNEI. CDR3 coding DNA: TGTGCCAGTAGGACTAGCGGGACCTACAATGAGCAGTTCTTC. This translates into CASRTSGTYNEQFF.

This clone was observed a few times. J is TRBJ1-1 and V is TRBV19; 9 bases align to TRBD1. Trimming at V came to 4 bases and at J to 3 bases, leaving 3 bases not matched to a gene. The CDR3 consists of 14 residues. The germline CDR1 and CDR2 sequences are LNHDA and SQIVND (reference sequence). For the CDR3, the DNA is TGTGCCAGTAGTAACAGGGGGCAGGACACTGAAGCTTTCTTT. It translates to CASSNRGQDTEAFF.

A few counts support this clone. The V call is TRBV6-1, the J call TRBJ1-1, with D possibly TRBD1 on 6 matching bases. Trimming took 7 bases from V and 1 from J, leaving 10 bases between them. The V gene's germline CDR1 is MNHNS and CDR2 SASEGT. The CDR3 has 13 residues. CDR3 protein: CASMGAWNTEAFF. For the CDR3, the DNA is TGTGCCAGCATGGGGGCGTGGAACACTGAAGCTTTCTTT.

CDR3 DNA: TGTGCCAGCAGTTTAGGGGTGAAAAACTATGGCTACACCTTC. This translates into CASSLGVKNYGYTF. The chain has TRBV6-5 and TRBJ1-2; possible D gene TRBD1, 5 bases. V was shortened by 4 bases and J by 2 bases, with 11 bases between the two germline ends. The CDR3 totals 14 residues. Germline CDR1 reads MNHEY; CDR2 reads SVGAGI.

This clone appeared once. The chain combines TRBV7-9 with TRBJ2-3; 9 bases line up with TRBD2. Germline CDR1 reads SEHNR; CDR2 reads FQNEAQ (reference sequence). This CDR3 is built from 18 residues. J was trimmed by 3 bases and V by 5 bases; bases with no gene match: 15. The CDR3 nucleotides are TGTGCCAGCAGCCTAAGGTGGGGGCTTAGCGGGAGTACAGATACGCAGTATTTT. It specifies CASSLRWGLSGSTDTQYF.

The V and J genes are TRBV13 and TRBJ2-1; a weak D match, TRBD1 (6 bases). Per the germline V gene, CDR1 is PRHDT and CDR2 is FYEKMQ (reference sequence). The CDR3 covers 15 residues. The V and J ends lost 7 bases and 7 bases respectively, with 20 bases between them. The DNA of the CDR3 is TGTGCCAGCACCTCTGAATGGGGGCCGGAAAATGAGCAGTTCTTC. It translates to CASTSEWGPENEQFF.

J is TRBJ1-5 and V is TRBV7-2, with no clear D. V was trimmed by 1 base and J by 2 bases, leaving 12 bases between them. The CDR3 length is 16 residues. Germline CDR1 is SGHTA and CDR2 is FQGNSA. This CDR3 is CASSLDSGFGNQPQHF. The CDR3 DNA reads TGTGCCAGCAGCTTAGACTCGGGTTTTGGCAATCAGCCCCAGCATTTT. The whole variable domain, remainder taken from reference TRBV7-2 and TRBJ1-5, is GAGVSQSPSNKVTEKGKDVELRCDPISGHTALYWYRQSLGQGLEFLIYFQGNSAPDKSGLPSDRFSAERTGGSVSTLTIQRTQQEDSAVYLCASSLDSGFGNQPQHFGDGTRLSIL.

This clone was seen a handful of times. This chain links TRBV28 with TRBJ2-1, with D unclear. The germline gives CDR1 MDHEN, CDR2 SYDVKM. The CDR3 runs to 10 residues. Trimming shortened V by 3 bases and J by 6 bases, and 0 bases separated the two germline ends. The CDR3 sequence is CASSFNEQFF. The CDR3 nucleotides read TGTGCCAGCAGTTTCAATGAGCAGTTCTTC.

The rearrangement joins TRBV28 to TRBJ2-1, with D perhaps given as TRBD1 or TRBD2 (5 bases each). V was cut by 6 bases and J by 0 bases, with 9 bases left in between. Per the germline V gene, CDR1 is MDHEN and CDR2 is SYDVKM. The CDR3 runs to 14 residues. This CDR3 is CASREGFSYNEQFF. The CDR3 DNA reads TGTGCCAGCAGAGAGGGGTTCTCCTACAATGAGCAGTTCTTC.